This T cell receptor (beta chain) was retrieved from a study of T cells in Graves' hyperthyroidism and ophthalmopathy. PBMCs stemmed from 10 ml fresh peripheral blood. This clonotype was counted at least ten times. Germline loops: CDR1 MNHEY, CDR2 SVGEGT. This CDR3 region has 15 residues. With 2 bases removed from V and 5 bases from J, the gap between germline ends came to 12 bases. Regions amplified from RNA transcripts were the TCR beta CDR3 regions. Primed by the HTBI set, a first-round RT-PCR was run on the TCR CDR3. TCRdb fed the multiplex PCR reads into MiXCR, producing one record per CDR3 protein. The sample lists tens of thousands of distinct CDR3 sequences, around half occurring once.

The specimen was blood. This chain connects TRBV6-2 or TRBV6-3 to TRBJ2-2; either TRBD1 or TRBD2 may fit D (6 bases each). The receptor's source is a woman aged 50 to 60 with Graves' hyperthyroidism that later progressed to Graves' ophthalmopathy. The CDR3 spells CASSYLGGLTGELFF. CDR3 DNA sequence: TGTGCCAGCAGTTACCTGGGGGGCTTAACCGGGGAGCTGTTTTTT.